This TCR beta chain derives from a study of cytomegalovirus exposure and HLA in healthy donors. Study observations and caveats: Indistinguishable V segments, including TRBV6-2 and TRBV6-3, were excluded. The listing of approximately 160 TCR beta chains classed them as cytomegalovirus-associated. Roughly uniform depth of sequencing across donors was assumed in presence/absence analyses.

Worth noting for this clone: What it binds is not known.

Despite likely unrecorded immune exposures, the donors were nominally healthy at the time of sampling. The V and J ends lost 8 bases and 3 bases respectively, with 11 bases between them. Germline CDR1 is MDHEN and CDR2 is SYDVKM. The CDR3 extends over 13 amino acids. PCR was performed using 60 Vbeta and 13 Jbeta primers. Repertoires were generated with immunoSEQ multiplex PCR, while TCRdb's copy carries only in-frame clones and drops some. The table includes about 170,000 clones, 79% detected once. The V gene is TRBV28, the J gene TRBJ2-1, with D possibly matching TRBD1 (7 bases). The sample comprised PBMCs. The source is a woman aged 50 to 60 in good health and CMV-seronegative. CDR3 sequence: CASGGTDYNEQFF. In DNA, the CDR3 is TGTGCCAGCGGGGGGACAGACTACAATGAGCAGTTCTTC.